Below are 25 T cell receptor beta chains sequenced from a single sample in a study of liver allograft versus peripheral blood T cells. Study-level background: Recipients' peripheral blood supplied the T cell receptor repertoires against which those in transplanted livers were compared.

Via MiXCR, TCRdb re-called the reads, giving one row per CDR3 protein. The sample includes some 14,000 distinct CDR3 sequences, 18% of them seen just once. These receptors came from a human patient who had a liver transplant. Some of the T cells might come from the graft donor.

Within the sample, this clonotype is medium-sized. The DNA for the CDR3 is TGTGCCATCAGTGAGGGACAGCTAGTCCTTGAAGCTTTCTTT. Translating it yields CAISEGQLVLEAFF. The chain joins TRBV10-3 to TRBJ1-1, with a possible D match to TRBD1 (6 bases). Germline CDR1 is ENHRY and CDR2 is SYGVKD. The CDR3 covers 14 residues. V was pared by 2 bases and J by 7 bases, with 14 bases between.

In this sample, this clonotype is medium-sized. The gene calls are TRBV24-1 and TRBJ1-2; 7 bases map to TRBD1. V was pared by 0 bases and J by 8 bases, with 5 bases of the junction left unmatched. This CDR3 spans 14 amino acids. The V gene's germline CDR1 is KGHDR and CDR2 SFDVKD. CDR3 in DNA: TGTGCCACCAGTGATTTGGGACAGGCCGGGGGCTACACCTTC. Amino acid sequence: CATSDLGQAGGYTF.

J is TRBJ1-1 and V is TRBV20-1, with unresolved D. Germline V CDR1 and CDR2: DFQATT, SNEGSKA (reference sequence). The V end lost 2 bases, the J end lost 6 bases, and 13 bases lay between the germline ends. The CDR3 is 13 amino acids. The CDR3 DNA is TGCAGTGCTAGACCGGGCCCTTTGGCTGAAGCTTTCTTT. Translation: CSARPGPLAEAFF.

This clonotype qualifies as medium-sized. The rearrangement links TRBV19 to TRBJ1-1; 9 nucleotides line up with TRBD1. Germline V gives CDR1 LNHDA, CDR2 SQIVND (reference sequence). V lost 6 bases and J lost 8; bases outside the gene matches: 10. The CDR3 spans 14 residues. The CDR3 loop reads CASSIRRDREEAFF. CDR3 bases: TGTGCCAGTAGCATTCGGCGGGACAGGGAGGAAGCTTTCTTT.

Notes on this clonotype: With a much larger clone just one base away, this may be a read error. V usage is TRBV7-2 and J usage is TRBJ2-3; D unresolved. Per germline, CDR1 SGHTA and CDR2 FQGNSA. The length of the CDR3 is 13 residues. The V gene lost 8 bases and the J gene lost 2 bases, with 11 bases spanning the gap. The CDR3 loop reads CASGRENTDTQYF. Written as DNA, the CDR3 is TGTGCCAGCGGCCGAGAAAACACAGATACGCAGTATTTT. The whole variable domain, filled in from reference TRBV7-2 and TRBJ2-3, reads GAGVSQSPSNKVTEKGKDVELRCDPISGHTALYWYRQSLGQGLEFLIYFQGNSAPDKSGLPSDRFSAERTGGSVSTLTIQRTQQEDSAVYLCASGRENTDTQYFGPGTRLTVL.

The CDR3 nucleotides are TGTGCCAGCAGTGAATCTTGGAGAGTCACCGGGGAGCTGTTTTTT. Translated: CASSESWRVTGELFF. The chain carries TRBV25-1 and TRBJ2-2; D unresolved. Trimming took off 1 base at V and 4 bases at J, with 10 bases between the two ends. Germline lookup yields CDR1 MGHDK and CDR2 SYGVNS. The CDR3 consists of 15 residues.

The V and J genes are TRBV30 and TRBJ2-7; 7 nucleotides align to TRBD2. The germline CDR1 and CDR2 sequences are GTSNPN and SVGIG (reference sequence). Unmatched junction bases numbered 4, after V lost 2 bases and J lost 0 bases. The CDR3 consists of 14 residues. The CDR3 DNA is TGTGCCTGGAGTTGGGGGGGGGGCTCCTACGAGCAGTACTTC. Its protein is CAWSWGGGSYEQYF.

About this clonotype itself: This sequence may be a read error, since a much larger clone differs from it by one base. V is TRBV9 and J is TRBJ1-4; 9 bases align to TRBD1. This CDR3 region has 14 residues. The germline V gene has CDR1 SGDLS and CDR2 YYNGEE. V trimming: 7 bases; J trimming: 8 bases; junction bases outside the gene matches: 9. The chain's CDR3 is CASGGDRVHEKLFF. CDR3 bases: TGTGCCAGCGGCGGGGACAGGGTTCACGAAAAACTGTTTTTT.

CDR3 region: CASSPALNTGELFF. CDR3 coding DNA: TGTGCCAGCAGCCCGGCACTGAACACCGGGGAGCTGTTTTTT. The J gene is TRBJ2-2, the V gene TRBV12-3 or TRBV12-4, with no clear D. V was pared by 6 bases and J by 1 base, with 9 bases between. The CDR3 runs 14 residues.

Only a few counts were recorded for this clonotype. This could be a read error, since a much larger clone is one nucleotide away. The chain joins TRBV7-2 to TRBJ1-2; 7 bases map to TRBD1. The length of the CDR3 is 13 residues. CDR1 is SGHTA, CDR2 FQGNSA, per germline. CDR3 residues: CASSWDSLYGYIF. CDR3 in DNA: TGTGCCAGCAGCTGGGACAGCCTCTATGGCTACATCTTC.

The chain is built from TRBV20-1 and TRBJ2-7; 8 bases are shared with TRBD2. The CDR3 spans 13 residues. V was clipped by 4 bases and J by 3 bases; unmatched bases: 5. CDR1 and CDR2 from the germline V gene are DFQATT and SNEGSKA (reference sequence). CDR3 sequence: CSATDGGGYEQYF. The CDR3 coding sequence is TGCAGTGCTACAGACGGGGGGGGCTACGAGCAGTACTTC.

This clonotype was observed many times. V gene TRBV28 combines with J gene TRBJ2-5; TRBD2 matches 7 bases. V shed 3 bases and J 5 bases; nucleotides not matched to a gene: 9. CDR3 length: 15 residues. The germline V gene encodes CDR1 MDHEN and CDR2 SYDVKM. The CDR3 coding sequence is TGTGCCAGCAGTTTCGGCGGGAGCTCGGAGGAGACCCAGTACTTC. This gives the protein CASSFGGSSEETQYF. The full variable domain, completed using reference TRBV28 and TRBJ2-5, is DVKVTQSSRYLVKRTGEKVFLECVQDMDHENMFWYRQDPGLGLRLIYFSYDVKMKEKGDIPEGYSVSREKKERFSLILESASTNQTSMYLCASSFGGSSEETQYFGPGTRLLVL.

The CDR3 here is CASCALFERGGYTF. DNA for the CDR3: TGTGCCAGTTGCGCACTCTTTGAGCGTGGCGGCTACACCTTC. The V gene is TRBV2, the J gene TRBJ1-2; no clear D. The CDR3 runs to 14 residues. V was shortened by 9 bases and J by 8 bases, with 22 bases between the two germline ends. CDR1 is SNHLY and CDR2 is FYNNEI in the germline V gene.

This clonotype was observed many times. The chain carries TRBV7-2 and TRBJ1-2; 9 positions match TRBD1. V was pared by 6 bases and J by 3 bases, with 8 bases of the junction left unmatched. Germline values: CDR1 SGHTA, CDR2 FQGNSA. The CDR3 length is 15 residues. This CDR3 reads CASSSAGTGYYGYTF. In DNA form, the CDR3 reads TGTGCCAGCAGTTCCGCCGGGACAGGGTACTATGGCTACACCTTC.

This clonotype has ten or more counts. The V call is TRBV18, the J call TRBJ2-7; 10 nucleotides line up with TRBD1. CDR3 size: 16 residues. Germline loops: CDR1 KGHSH, CDR2 LQKENI. V dropped 2 bases and J dropped 2; count of bases not matched to a gene: 6. CDR3 sequence: CASSPSRDRGTYEQYF. In DNA form, the CDR3 reads TGTGCCAGCTCACCATCTCGGGACAGGGGCACCTACGAGCAGTACTTC.

This clonotype appeared a few times. The chain joins TRBV14 to TRBJ1-6; 7 bases agree with TRBD1. CDR1 and CDR2 from the germline V gene are SGHDN and FVKESK. With V trimmed by 5 bases and J by 7 bases, 2 bases remained unmatched. This CDR3 is 13 amino acids long. CDR3 in DNA: TGTGCCAGCAGCGCGGGACAGAATTCACCCCTCCACTTT. It codes for CASSAGQNSPLHF.

A few counts support this clonotype. The chain carries TRBV18 and TRBJ2-7; no clear D gene. The V gene's germline CDR1 is KGHSH and CDR2 LQKENI. V was cut by 0 bases and J by 6 bases, with 12 bases left in between. This CDR3 region has 14 residues. Here the CDR3 DNA reads TGTGCCAGCTCACCACCATCGCTTGAGTCCGAGCAGTACTTC. This codes for CASSPPSLESEQYF.

The table lists this clonotype with a few counts. The chain employs TRBV5-4 and TRBJ2-3; 7 nucleotides agree with TRBD1. Germline CDR1 SGHNT, CDR2 YYREEE (reference sequence). This CDR3 is 14 amino acids long. V was pared by 0 bases and J by 10 bases, with 8 bases of the junction left unmatched. In nucleotides, the CDR3 is TGTGCCAGCAGCTTGGGCAACAGGGGCTTGGCGCAGTATTTT. Translation gives CASSLGNRGLAQYF. Drawing the rest from reference TRBV5-4 and TRBJ2-3, the complete variable domain is ETGVTQSPTHLIKTRGQQVTLRCSSQSGHNTVSWYQQALGQGPQFIFQYYREEENGRGNFPPRFSGLQFPNYSSELNVNALELDDSALYLCASSLGNRGLAQYFGPGTRLTVL.

This clonotype rates as medium-sized (0.01 to 0.1%). The J gene is TRBJ1-1, the V gene TRBV7-9; 7 bases align to TRBD1. V dropped 0 bases and J dropped 1; count of bases not matched to a gene: 2. Germline CDR1 reads SEHNR; CDR2 reads FQNEAQ (reference sequence). This CDR3 has 15 residues. The CDR3 is CASSLAGTANTEAFF. Here the CDR3 DNA reads TGTGCCAGCAGCTTAGCGGGGACAGCGAACACTGAAGCTTTCTTT. The full variable domain, its missing parts supplied by reference TRBV7-9 and TRBJ1-1, is DTGVSQNPRHKITKRGQNVTFRCDPISEHNRLYWYRQTLGQGPEFLTYFQNEAQLEKSRLLSDRFSAERPKGSFSTLEIQRTEQGDSAMYLCASSLAGTANTEAFFGQGTRLTVV.

Ten or more counts support this clonotype. The chain has TRBV19 and TRBJ2-7; D is undetermined. CDR3 length: 14 residues. Germline V gives CDR1 LNHDA, CDR2 SQIVND (reference sequence). V lost 5 bases and J lost 3, with 14 bases in between. CDR3 DNA sequence: TGTGCCAGTAGTGATTCGGGCGCCGACTACGAGCAGTACTTC. Translation: CASSDSGADYEQYF.

This clonotype occurred a few times. The genes are TRBV5-6 and TRBJ2-1; 9 bases fit TRBD1. This CDR3 has 15 amino acids. The J segment lost 7 bases and the V segment lost 4 bases, leaving 9 bases of the junction unmatched. Germline V gives CDR1 SGHDT, CDR2 YYEEEE. CDR3 protein: CASSTGTGPVNEQFF. The CDR3 region has the DNA TGTGCCAGCAGCACCGGGACAGGGCCCGTAAATGAGCAGTTCTTC.

Of note for this clonotype: A much bigger clone sits one base away, suggesting this may be a read error. V is TRBV28 and J is TRBJ1-1; possibly TRBD1 for D (6 bases). Germline V gene data show CDR1 as MDHEN and CDR2 as SYDVKM. The CDR3 runs 15 residues. The CDR3 DNA reads TGTGCCAACAGTTTTCAGGACAGAAAGAACACTGAAGCTTTCTTT. Its protein product is CANSFQDRKNTEAFF. The complete variable domain, with remaining parts taken from reference TRBV28 and TRBJ1-1, reads DVKVTQSSRYLVKRTGEKVFLECVQDMDHENMFWYRQDPGLGLRLIYFSYDVKMKEKGDIPEGYSVSREKKERFSLILESASTNQTSMYLCANSFQDRKNTEAFFGQGTRLTVV.

V usage is TRBV28 and J usage is TRBJ1-2, with 10 bases lining up with TRBD1. The germline V gene has CDR1 MDHEN and CDR2 SYDVKM. This CDR3 has 14 residues. Losses at the gene ends were 5 bases for V and 6 bases for J; bases not matched to a gene: 6. The CDR3 nucleotides read TGTGCCAGCAGTGACAGGGGGCGCTTCGATGGCTACACCTTC. Translating it yields CASSDRGRFDGYTF.

There are a few counts of this clonotype. The CDR3 reads CASSFSGVYNEQFF. In nucleotides, the CDR3 is TGTGCCAGCAGCTTTTCAGGGGTCTACAATGAGCAGTTCTTC. The chain employs TRBV7-9 and TRBJ2-1, with a weak D call TRBD1 (6 bases). Trimming stripped 3 bases from V and 3 bases from J, with 9 bases between. This CDR3 has 14 residues. From germline, CDR1 is SEHNR and CDR2 FQNEAQ (reference sequence). The whole variable domain, remainder taken from reference TRBV7-9 and TRBJ2-1, is DTGVSQNPRHKITKRGQNVTFRCDPISEHNRLYWYRQTLGQGPEFLTYFQNEAQLEKSRLLSDRFSAERPKGSFSTLEIQRTEQGDSAMYLCASSFSGVYNEQFFGPGTRLTVL.

The rearrangement uses TRBV6-2 or TRBV6-3 and TRBJ1-2, with 11 nucleotides matching TRBD1. Trimming took 4 bases from V and 5 from J; bases not matched to a gene: 6. The CDR3 extends over 15 amino acids. The germline V gene has CDR1 MNHEY and CDR2 SVGEGT. The CDR3 coding sequence is TGTGCCAGCAGTTGGCGGACAGGGGGCGGTTATGGCTACACCTTC. It codes for CASSWRTGGGYGYTF.